The count of the clone carrying this TCR beta chain is one. Germline assignment: CDR1 SGHRS and CDR2 YFSETQ. The V gene lost 2 bases and the J gene lost 1 base, with 15 bases spanning the gap. The CDR3 totals 16 residues. This record comes from a study of OX40 agonist ivuxolimab in advanced cancers. The overall study: An agonistic human IgG2 monoclonal antibody against OX40 (CD134) was given.

The assay was immunoSEQ multiplex PCR, and TCRdb's table has in-frame clones only and misses some. Here the sample spans 70,000 to 90,000 clones, about 88% being singletons. The chain is built from TRBV5-1 and TRBJ1-1, with a tentative D call TRBD1 (6 bases). The source material was CD4+ or CD8+ T cells sorted from blood, sampled in a trial of the OX40 agonist ivuxolimab. The sequence derives from an adult with an advanced solid tumor such as melanoma, head and neck, liver or kidney cancer. In DNA, the CDR3 is TGCGCCAGCAGCTTTGGTGAATTACAGGGGAACACTGAAGCTTTCTTT. Translation: CASSFGELQGNTEAFF.